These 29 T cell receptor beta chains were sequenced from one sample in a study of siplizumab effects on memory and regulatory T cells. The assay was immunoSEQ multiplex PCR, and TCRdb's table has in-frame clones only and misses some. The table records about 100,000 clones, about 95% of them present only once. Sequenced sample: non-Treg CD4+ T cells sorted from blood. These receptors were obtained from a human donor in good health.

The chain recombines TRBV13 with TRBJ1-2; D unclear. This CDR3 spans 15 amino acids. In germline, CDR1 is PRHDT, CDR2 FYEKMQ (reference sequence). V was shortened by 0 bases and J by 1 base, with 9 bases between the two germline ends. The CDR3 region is CASSLGVGFNYGYTF. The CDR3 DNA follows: TGTGCCAGCAGCTTAGGAGTAGGATTTAACTATGGCTACACCTTC.

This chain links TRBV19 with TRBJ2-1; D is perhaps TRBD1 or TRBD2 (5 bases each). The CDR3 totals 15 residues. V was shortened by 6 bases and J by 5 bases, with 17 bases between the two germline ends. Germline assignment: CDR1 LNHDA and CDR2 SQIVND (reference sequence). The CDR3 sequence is CASSGTGKTDNEQFF. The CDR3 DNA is TGTGCCAGTAGCGGGACCGGCAAAACAGACAATGAGCAGTTCTTC.

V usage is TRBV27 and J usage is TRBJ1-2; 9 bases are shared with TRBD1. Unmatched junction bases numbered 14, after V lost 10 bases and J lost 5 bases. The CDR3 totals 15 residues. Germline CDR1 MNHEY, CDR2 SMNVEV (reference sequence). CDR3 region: CATLSYSGQGYGYTF. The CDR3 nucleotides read TGTGCCACCCTCAGTTATAGCGGACAGGGGTATGGCTACACCTTC.

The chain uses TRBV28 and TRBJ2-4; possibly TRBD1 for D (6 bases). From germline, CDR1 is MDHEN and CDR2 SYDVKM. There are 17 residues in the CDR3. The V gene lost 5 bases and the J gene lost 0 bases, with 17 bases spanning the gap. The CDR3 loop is CASSALRQALAKNIQYF. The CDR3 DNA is TGTGCCAGCAGTGCCCTACGACAGGCACTAGCCAAAAACATTCAGTACTTC.

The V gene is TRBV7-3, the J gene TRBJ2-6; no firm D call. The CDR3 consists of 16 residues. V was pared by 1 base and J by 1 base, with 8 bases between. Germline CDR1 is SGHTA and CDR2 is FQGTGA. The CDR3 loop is CASSLNSPSGANVLTF. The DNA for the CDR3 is TGTGCCAGCAGCTTAAACAGCCCTTCTGGGGCCAACGTCCTGACTTTC.

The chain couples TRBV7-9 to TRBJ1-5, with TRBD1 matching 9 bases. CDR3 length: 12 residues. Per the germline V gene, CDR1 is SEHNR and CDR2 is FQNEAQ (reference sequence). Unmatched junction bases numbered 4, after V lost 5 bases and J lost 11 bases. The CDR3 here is CASSTDRGSQHF. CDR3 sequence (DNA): TGTGCCAGCAGCACCGACAGGGGGTCCCAGCATTTT.

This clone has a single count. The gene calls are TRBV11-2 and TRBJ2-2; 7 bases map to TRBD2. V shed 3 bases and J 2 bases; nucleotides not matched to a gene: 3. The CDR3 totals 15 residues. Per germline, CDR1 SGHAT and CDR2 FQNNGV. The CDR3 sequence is CASSFSGGNTGELFF. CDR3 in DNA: TGTGCCAGCAGCTTTTCGGGAGGTAACACCGGGGAGCTGTTTTTT.

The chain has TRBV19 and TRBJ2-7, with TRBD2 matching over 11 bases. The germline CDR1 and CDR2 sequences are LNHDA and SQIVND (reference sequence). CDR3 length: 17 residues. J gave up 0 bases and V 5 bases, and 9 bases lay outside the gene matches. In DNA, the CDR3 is TGTGCCAGTAGTTTGAGAGGGACTAGCGGAAACTCCTACGAGCAGTACTTC. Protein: CASSLRGTSGNSYEQYF.

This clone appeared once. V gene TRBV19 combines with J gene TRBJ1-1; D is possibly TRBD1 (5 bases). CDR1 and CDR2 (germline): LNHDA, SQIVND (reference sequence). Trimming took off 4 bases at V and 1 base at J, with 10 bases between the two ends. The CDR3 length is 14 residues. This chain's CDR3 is CASSRGWGNTEAFF. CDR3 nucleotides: TGTGCCAGTAGTAGGGGGTGGGGGAACACTGAAGCTTTCTTT.

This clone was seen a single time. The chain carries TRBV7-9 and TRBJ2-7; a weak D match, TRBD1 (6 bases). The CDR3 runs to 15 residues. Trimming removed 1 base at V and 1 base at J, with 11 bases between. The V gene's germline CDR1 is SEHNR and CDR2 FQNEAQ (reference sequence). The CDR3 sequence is CASSLGDRNSYEQYF. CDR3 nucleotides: TGTGCCAGCAGCTTAGGAGACAGGAATTCCTACGAGCAGTACTTC.

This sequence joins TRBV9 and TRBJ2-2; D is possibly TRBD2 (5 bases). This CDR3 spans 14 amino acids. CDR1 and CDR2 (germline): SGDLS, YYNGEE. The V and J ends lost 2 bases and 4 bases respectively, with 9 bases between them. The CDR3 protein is CASSVQEATGELFF. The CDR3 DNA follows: TGTGCCAGCAGCGTGCAGGAGGCCACCGGGGAGCTGTTTTTT. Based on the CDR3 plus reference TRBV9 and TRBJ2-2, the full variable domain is DSGVTQTPKHLITATGQRVTLRCSPRSGDLSVYWYQQSLDQGLQFLIQYYNGEERAKGNILERFSAQQFPDLHSELNLSSLELGDSALYFCASSVQEATGELFFGEGSRLTVL.

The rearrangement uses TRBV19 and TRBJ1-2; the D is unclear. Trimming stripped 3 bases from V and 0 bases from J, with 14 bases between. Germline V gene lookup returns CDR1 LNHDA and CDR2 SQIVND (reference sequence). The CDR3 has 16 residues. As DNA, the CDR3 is TGTGCCAGTAGTATTGGTGTGGGAAGCTCTAACTATGGCTACACCTTC. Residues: CASSIGVGSSNYGYTF.

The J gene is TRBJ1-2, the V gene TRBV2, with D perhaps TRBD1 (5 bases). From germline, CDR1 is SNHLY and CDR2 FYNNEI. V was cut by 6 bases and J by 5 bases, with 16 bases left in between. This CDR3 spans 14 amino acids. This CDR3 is CASSTRDLGYGYTF. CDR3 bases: TGTGCCAGCAGCACGAGGGACTTGGGGTATGGCTACACCTTC.

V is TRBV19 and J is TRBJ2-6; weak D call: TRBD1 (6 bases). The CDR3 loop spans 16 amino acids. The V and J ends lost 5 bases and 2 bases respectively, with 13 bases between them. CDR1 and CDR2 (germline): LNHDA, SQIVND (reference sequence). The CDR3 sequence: CASSLPGEPGANVLTF. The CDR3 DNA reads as TGTGCCAGTAGTCTTCCAGGGGAACCTGGGGCCAACGTCCTGACTTTC.

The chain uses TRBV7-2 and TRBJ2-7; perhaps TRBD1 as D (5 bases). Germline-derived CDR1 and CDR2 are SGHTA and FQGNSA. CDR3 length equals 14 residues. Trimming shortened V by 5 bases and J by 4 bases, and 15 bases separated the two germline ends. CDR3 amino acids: CASSVTLDRYEQYF. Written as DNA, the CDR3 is TGTGCCAGCAGCGTAACCCTTGACAGATACGAGCAGTACTTC.

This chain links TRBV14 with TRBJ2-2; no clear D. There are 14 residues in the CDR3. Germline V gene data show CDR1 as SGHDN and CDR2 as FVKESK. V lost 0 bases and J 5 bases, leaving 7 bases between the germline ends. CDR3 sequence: CASSQDFNTGELFF. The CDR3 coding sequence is TGTGCCAGCAGCCAAGATTTTAATACCGGGGAGCTGTTTTTT.

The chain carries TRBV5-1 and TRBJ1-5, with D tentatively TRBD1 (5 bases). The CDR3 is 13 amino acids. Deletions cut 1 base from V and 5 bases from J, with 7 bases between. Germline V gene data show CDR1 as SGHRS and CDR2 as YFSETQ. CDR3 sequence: CASSLIGDQPQHF. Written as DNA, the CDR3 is TGCGCCAGCAGCTTGATAGGGGATCAGCCCCAGCATTTT.

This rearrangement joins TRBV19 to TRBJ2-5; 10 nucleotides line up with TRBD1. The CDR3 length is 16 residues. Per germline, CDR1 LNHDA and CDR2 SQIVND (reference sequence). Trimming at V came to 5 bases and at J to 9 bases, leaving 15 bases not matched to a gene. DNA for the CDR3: TGTGCCAGTAGTGACAGGGGGCGGCCCACCGAATCGGCCCAGTACTTC. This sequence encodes CASSDRGRPTESAQYF.

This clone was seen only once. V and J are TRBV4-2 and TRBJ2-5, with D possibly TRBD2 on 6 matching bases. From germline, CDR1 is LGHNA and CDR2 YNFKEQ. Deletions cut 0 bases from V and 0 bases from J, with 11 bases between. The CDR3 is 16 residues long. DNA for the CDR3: TGTGCCAGCAGCCAAGACTGGTCTAGCGACCAAGAGACCCAGTACTTC. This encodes CASSQDWSSDQETQYF.

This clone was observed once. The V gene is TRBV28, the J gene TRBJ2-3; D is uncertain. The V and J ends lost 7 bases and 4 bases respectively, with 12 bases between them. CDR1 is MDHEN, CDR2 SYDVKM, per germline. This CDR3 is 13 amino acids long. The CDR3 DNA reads TGTGCCAGCACCCGCCAGGTCGCAGATACGCAGTATTTT. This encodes CASTRQVADTQYF.

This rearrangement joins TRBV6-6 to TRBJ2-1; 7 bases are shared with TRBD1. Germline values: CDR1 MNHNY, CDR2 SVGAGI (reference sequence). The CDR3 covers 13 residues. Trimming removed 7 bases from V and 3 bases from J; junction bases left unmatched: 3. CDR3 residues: CASTRDSYNEQFF. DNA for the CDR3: TGTGCCAGCACAAGGGACAGCTACAATGAGCAGTTCTTC.

CDR3 protein: CASSSETVAKNIQYF. CDR3 DNA sequence: TGTGCCAGCAGTTCCGAGACGGTAGCCAAAAACATTCAGTACTTC. The chain combines TRBV28 with TRBJ2-4; D unclear. V lost 4 bases and J 0 bases, leaving 10 bases between the germline ends. This CDR3 comprises 15 residues. Looked up from germline, CDR1 is MDHEN and CDR2 is SYDVKM. The full variable domain, completed using reference TRBV28 and TRBJ2-4, is DVKVTQSSRYLVKRTGEKVFLECVQDMDHENMFWYRQDPGLGLRLIYFSYDVKMKEKGDIPEGYSVSREKKERFSLILESASTNQTSMYLCASSSETVAKNIQYFGAGTRLSVL.

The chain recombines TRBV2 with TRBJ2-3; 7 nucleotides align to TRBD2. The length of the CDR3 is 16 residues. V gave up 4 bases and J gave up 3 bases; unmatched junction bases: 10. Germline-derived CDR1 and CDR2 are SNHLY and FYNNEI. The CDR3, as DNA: TGTGCCAGCAGTGTCTTTGCGGGAGTCCGTACAGATACGCAGTATTTT. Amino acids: CASSVFAGVRTDTQYF.

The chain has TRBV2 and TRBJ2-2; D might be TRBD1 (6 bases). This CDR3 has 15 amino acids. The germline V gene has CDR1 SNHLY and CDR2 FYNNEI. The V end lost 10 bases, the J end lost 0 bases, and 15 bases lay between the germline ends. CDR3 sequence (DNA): TGTGCCAACGAGGGAACAGGGACGAACACCGGGGAGCTGTTTTTT. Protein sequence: CANEGTGTNTGELFF.

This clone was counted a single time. The CDR3 is CASSLATGLKSPLHF. CDR3 nucleotides: TGTGCCAGCAGCTTAGCGACAGGGCTAAAGTCACCCCTCCACTTT. The rearrangement joins TRBV11-2 to TRBJ1-6, with 7 bases that match TRBD1. The CDR3 runs 15 residues. Germline loops: CDR1 SGHAT, CDR2 FQNNGV. V shed 1 base and J 10 bases; nucleotides not matched to a gene: 7.

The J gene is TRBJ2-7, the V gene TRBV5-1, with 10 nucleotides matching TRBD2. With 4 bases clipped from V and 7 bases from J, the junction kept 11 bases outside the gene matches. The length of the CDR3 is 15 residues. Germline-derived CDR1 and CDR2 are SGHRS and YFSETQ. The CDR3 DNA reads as TGCGCCAGCAGCACCGAACTAGCGGGACCCCAAGAGCAGTACTTC. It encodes CASSTELAGPQEQYF.

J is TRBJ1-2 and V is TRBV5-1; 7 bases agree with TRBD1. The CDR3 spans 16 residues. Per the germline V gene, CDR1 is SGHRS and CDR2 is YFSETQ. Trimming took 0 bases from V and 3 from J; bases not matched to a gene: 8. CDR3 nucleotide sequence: TGCGCCAGCAGCTTGGAATACAGGGGTAGGGACTATGGCTACACCTTC. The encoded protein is CASSLEYRGRDYGYTF.

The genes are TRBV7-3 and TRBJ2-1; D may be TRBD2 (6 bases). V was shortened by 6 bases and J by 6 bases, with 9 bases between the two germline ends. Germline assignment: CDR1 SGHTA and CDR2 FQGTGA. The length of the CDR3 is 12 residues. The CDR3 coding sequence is TGTGCCAGCAGTCTTAGCGGCAATGAGCAGTTCTTC. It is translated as CASSLSGNEQFF.

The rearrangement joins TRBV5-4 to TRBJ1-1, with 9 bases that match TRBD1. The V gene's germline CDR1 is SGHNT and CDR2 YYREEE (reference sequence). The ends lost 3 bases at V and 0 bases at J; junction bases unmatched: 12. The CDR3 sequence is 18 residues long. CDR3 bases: TGTGCCAGCAGCTCTCACAGGGGGCGCGTTATTTTGAACACTGAAGCTTTCTTT. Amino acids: CASSSHRGRVILNTEAFF.